The 24 T cell receptor beta chains reported below all come from one sample, sequenced in a study of blood T cell repertoires in COVID-19. The data were produced by immunoSEQ multiplex PCR, yet TCRdb's version contains in-frame clones alone and is incomplete. The sample records roughly 50,000 clones, over 85% being singletons. What was sequenced was peripheral blood. The receptors derive from an older man with acute or convalescent COVID-19.

The chain employs TRBV11-2 and TRBJ1-2, with D possibly being TRBD1 (5 bases). CDR1 is SGHAT, CDR2 FQNNGV, per germline. This CDR3 has 12 residues. Trimming took 6 bases from V and 5 from J, leaving 10 bases between them. CDR3 protein: CASSQTDYGYTF. The CDR3 nucleotides are TGTGCCAGCAGTCAGACAGATTATGGCTACACCTTC.

The table lists this clone with a count of one. CDR3 protein: CASSFGTGGNQPQHF. The CDR3, as DNA: TGTGCCAGCAGTTTCGGGACAGGGGGCAATCAGCCCCAGCATTTT. V is TRBV6-5 and J is TRBJ1-5; the match to TRBD1 covers 10 bases. This CDR3 has 15 residues. Germline CDR1 is MNHEY and CDR2 is SVGAGI. V lost 4 bases and J lost 2; bases outside the gene matches: 2.

The CDR3 DNA sequence: TGCGCCAGCAGCTTAGTTCCTAGCGGGGGCTCCTACGAGCAGTACTTC. The encoded protein is CASSLVPSGGSYEQYF. V and J are TRBV5-1 and TRBJ2-7; TRBD2 matches 10 bases. This CDR3 spans 16 amino acids. V lost 2 bases to trimming and J lost 0 bases; unmatched junction nucleotides: 5. Per the germline V gene, CDR1 is SGHRS and CDR2 is YFSETQ.

The chain joins TRBV7-8 to TRBJ1-2; D gene uncertain. Germline V gene data show CDR1 as SGHVS and CDR2 as FQNEAQ. V was shortened by 4 bases and J by 6 bases, with 18 bases between the two germline ends. The CDR3 contains 15 residues. CDR3: CASSSYMGSTNGYTF. The CDR3 bases are TGTGCCAGCAGCTCCTACATGGGCTCCACGAATGGCTACACCTTC.

This chain links TRBV20-1 with TRBJ2-7; possible D gene TRBD1, 6 bases. Per germline, CDR1 DFQATT and CDR2 SNEGSKA (reference sequence). Trimming took 6 bases from V and 6 from J, leaving 12 bases between them. CDR3 length equals 11 residues. As DNA, the CDR3 is TGCAGTGCAAACAGGGTTTTCGAGCAGTACTTC. Protein sequence: CSANRVFEQYF.

This sequence joins TRBV7-6 and TRBJ2-1, with 10 bases fitting TRBD2. CDR3 length equals 15 residues. V shed 6 bases and J 9 bases; nucleotides not matched to a gene: 11. Per germline, CDR1 SGHVS and CDR2 FNYEAQ. The CDR3 DNA sequence: TGTGCCAGCAGGAAAAGCGGGGGGGCCTTCGGTGAGCAGTTCTTC. Protein: CASRKSGGAFGEQFF.

This chain links TRBV19 with TRBJ1-1, with D unresolved. The CDR3 has 16 residues. CDR1 and CDR2 from the germline V gene are LNHDA and SQIVND (reference sequence). Trimming pared 3 bases from V and 3 bases from J, leaving 17 bases between. CDR3 region: CASSMPRRNTYTEAFF. Written as DNA, the CDR3 is TGTGCCAGTAGTATGCCCAGGCGAAATACGTACACTGAAGCTTTCTTT.

The chain's CDR3 is CASSIHRSLSGAFF. In DNA form, the CDR3 reads TGTGCCAGTAGTATCCACAGGTCCCTGAGTGGGGCTTTCTTT. The rearrangement uses TRBV19 and TRBJ1-1; TRBD1 is a possible D gene (5 bases). This CDR3 is built from 14 residues. V was shortened by 3 bases and J by 11 bases, with 19 bases between the two germline ends. The germline CDR1 and CDR2 sequences are LNHDA and SQIVND (reference sequence).

CDR3 residues: CAIRPQGPTAEAFF. The CDR3 coding sequence is TGTGCCATCAGACCTCAGGGGCCGACCGCTGAAGCTTTCTTT. This chain uses TRBV10-3 with TRBJ1-1; D is perhaps TRBD1 (6 bases). Per the germline V gene, CDR1 is ENHRY and CDR2 is SYGVKD. V dropped 6 bases and J dropped 6 bases, with 17 bases sitting between them. The CDR3 spans 14 residues.

J is TRBJ1-1 and V is TRBV6-5; 7 bases agree with TRBD1. This CDR3 region has 14 residues. CDR1 and CDR2 (germline): MNHEY, SVGAGI. V shed 11 bases and J 5 bases; nucleotides not matched to a gene: 14. The chain's CDR3 is CAAGKGGAQTEAFF. In nucleotides, the CDR3 is TGTGCCGCGGGGAAAGGGGGCGCGCAGACTGAAGCTTTCTTT.

This clone occurred once. This chain connects TRBV27 to TRBJ2-6; D not certain. V was clipped by 7 bases and J by 0 bases, with 10 bases between them. The CDR3 spans 15 residues. The germline V gene has CDR1 MNHEY and CDR2 SMNVEV (reference sequence). The CDR3 coding sequence is TGTGCCAGCACTCACCTCAGCTCTGGGGCCAACGTCCTGACTTTC. This encodes CASTHLSSGANVLTF.

The gene calls are TRBV4-2 and TRBJ2-1, with 7 bases aligning to TRBD2. Germline CDR1 is LGHNA and CDR2 is YNFKEQ. The CDR3 loop spans 15 amino acids. Germline trimming cut 2 bases from V and 5 bases from J; bases unmatched to any gene: 6. The CDR3 reads CASSQSMGGNNEQFF. The CDR3 DNA follows: TGTGCCAGCAGCCAAAGTATGGGGGGGAACAATGAGCAGTTCTTC.

The V gene is TRBV7-2, the J gene TRBJ1-2, with D possibly matching TRBD1 (5 bases). Germline CDR1 SGHTA, CDR2 FQGNSA. The CDR3 is 13 amino acids. V was trimmed by 1 base and J by 8 bases, leaving 11 bases between them. For the CDR3, the DNA is TGTGCCAGCAGCTTAGGAGGAGGGACGGGCTACACCTTC. Translating it yields CASSLGGGTGYTF.

The V call is TRBV7-3, the J call TRBJ1-1; a weak D match, TRBD1 (6 bases). The CDR3 is 13 amino acids. CDR1 and CDR2 from the germline V gene are SGHTA and FQGTGA. The ends were cut back, 2 bases at V and 4 bases at J, with 8 bases in the middle. This chain's CDR3 is CASSLLQGTEAFF. In DNA form, the CDR3 reads TGTGCCAGCAGCTTACTACAGGGCACTGAAGCTTTCTTT.

The CDR3 DNA reads as TGTGCCAGCAGTCCTGTGGGGGGCTCCTACAATGAGCAGTTCTTC. Translated, it gives CASSPVGGSYNEQFF. The rearrangement links TRBV7-9 to TRBJ2-1; TRBD2 might be the D (6 bases). V was pared by 6 bases and J by 0 bases, with 12 bases between. Looked up from germline, CDR1 is SEHNR and CDR2 is FQNEAQ (reference sequence). CDR3 length equals 15 residues. Full variable domain (rest looked up from reference TRBV7-9 and TRBJ2-1): DTGVSQNPRHKITKRGQNVTFRCDPISEHNRLYWYRQTLGQGPEFLTYFQNEAQLEKSRLLSDRFSAERPKGSFSTLEIQRTEQGDSAMYLCASSPVGGSYNEQFFGPGTRLTVL.

This clone was detected once. V and J are TRBV11-3 and TRBJ1-1; D remains ambiguous. The V gene lost 0 bases and the J gene lost 11 bases, with 13 bases spanning the gap. Germline V gene sequence: CDR1 SGHNT, CDR2 YENEEA. There are 13 residues in the CDR3. CDR3 sequence (DNA): TGTGCCAGCAGCTTAGATCGAGAGAGTTTCGCTTTCTTT. Translation: CASSLDRESFAFF.

This chain uses TRBV6-5 with TRBJ1-2; 8 positions agree with TRBD1. This CDR3 region has 12 residues. The germline gives CDR1 MNHEY, CDR2 SVGAGI. CDR3 sequence reads: CANRGISYGYTF. The CDR3 coding sequence is TGTGCTAACAGGGGGATATCCTATGGCTACACCTTC.

This chain joins TRBV28 and TRBJ1-1; 10 positions agree with TRBD1. J gave up 6 bases and V 10 bases, and 11 bases lay outside the gene matches. The germline V gene has CDR1 MDHEN and CDR2 SYDVKM. The CDR3 contains 14 residues. In DNA form, the CDR3 reads TGTGCCATTCACCCGACAGGGGGCTATGCTGAAGCTTTCTTT. Its protein is CAIHPTGGYAEAFF.

This clone occurred a few times. This sequence joins TRBV3-1 (or the pseudogene TRBV3-2) and TRBJ2-1; 7 bases align to TRBD1. Trimming removed 4 bases from V and 7 bases from J; junction bases left unmatched: 10. The CDR3 runs to 15 residues. Germline values: CDR1 LGHDT, CDR2 YNNKEL (reference sequence). The CDR3 DNA reads TGTGCCAGCAGCCGAGTCCAGACAGGGCGGAATGAGCAGTTCTTC. It specifies CASSRVQTGRNEQFF.

V gene TRBV9 combines with J gene TRBJ1-6, with D possibly matching TRBD1 (5 bases). V lost 4 bases and J lost 9, with 17 bases in between. The CDR3 covers 15 residues. Germline V gene lookup returns CDR1 SGDLS and CDR2 YYNGEE. The CDR3: CASSLDRSGVSPLHF. In DNA, the CDR3 is TGTGCCAGCAGCCTCGACCGGTCGGGGGTTTCACCCCTCCACTTT.

V usage is TRBV15 and J usage is TRBJ1-2; TRBD1 might be the D (6 bases). The ends were cut back, 4 bases at V and 4 bases at J, with 16 bases in the middle. Germline V gene sequence: CDR1 LNHNV, CDR2 YYDKDF (reference sequence). There are 15 residues in the CDR3. CDR3 residues: CATSTWTANIYGYTF. Here the CDR3 DNA reads TGTGCCACCAGCACGTGGACAGCTAACATCTATGGCTACACCTTC.

The chain has TRBV19 and TRBJ1-5; tentatively, D is TRBD1 (5 bases). CDR3 size: 17 residues. Germline V gene sequence: CDR1 LNHDA, CDR2 SQIVND (reference sequence). V shed 2 bases and J shed 4 bases, with 18 bases lying between them. The CDR3 nucleotides read TGTGCCAGTAGTATACGCGGAAGACAGTCGTCTAATCAGCCCCAGCATTTT. As protein: CASSIRGRQSSNQPQHF.

Of note for this clone: The sample holds other DNA sequences that translate to the same CDR3. This rearrangement joins TRBV5-1 to TRBJ1-3, with unresolved D. This CDR3 spans 14 amino acids. Trimming shortened V by 0 bases and J by 0 bases, and 4 bases separated the two germline ends. Germline assignment: CDR1 SGHRS and CDR2 YFSETQ. CDR3 protein: CASSLGDSGNTIYF. The CDR3, as DNA: TGCGCCAGCAGCTTGGGCGACTCTGGAAACACCATATATTTT. Full variable domain (remainder filled in from reference TRBV5-1 and TRBJ1-3): KAGVTQTPRYLIKTRGQQVTLSCSPISGHRSVSWYQQTPGQGLQFLFEYFSETQRNKGNFPGRFSGRQFSNSRSEMNVSTLELGDSALYLCASSLGDSGNTIYFGEGSWLTVV.

The CDR3 region has the DNA TGTGCCAGTAGGCAGGGCGGGACCTACGAGCAGTACTTC. This gives the protein CASRQGGTYEQYF. J is TRBJ2-7 and V is TRBV19, with TRBD2 as a possible D gene (6 bases). This CDR3 spans 13 amino acids. V was clipped by 6 bases and J by 2 bases, with 11 bases between them. Germline CDR1 is LNHDA and CDR2 is SQIVND (reference sequence). The full variable domain, its missing parts supplied by reference TRBV19 and TRBJ2-7, is DGGITQSPKYLFRKEGQNVTLSCEQNLNHDAMYWYRQDPGQGLRLIYYSQIVNDFQKGDIAEGYSVSREKKESFPLTVTSAQKNPTAFYLCASRQGGTYEQYFGPGTRLTVT.